The TCR beta chain described here comes from a study of blood T cell repertoires in COVID-19. Looked up from germline, CDR1 is MDHEN and CDR2 is SYDVKM. Trimming took 6 bases from V and 2 from J, leaving 11 bases between them. This CDR3 has 14 residues. Sequencing used immunoSEQ multiplex PCR; TCRdb keeps in-frame clones, though not all of them. The table records over 150,000 clones, roughly 90% of them present only once. The material sequenced was peripheral blood. This receptor was identified in a man aged 45 to 65 with COVID-19, enrolled during active disease. J is TRBJ1-5 and V is TRBV28; D may be TRBD1 (6 bases). The CDR3 nucleotides read TGTGCCAGCAGAGGGGGAGGGGGCAATCAGCCCCAGCATTTT. Protein product: CASRGGGGNQPQHF.